This T cell receptor (beta chain) was captured in a study of T cell clones after liver transplantation. Data came from immunoSEQ multiplex PCR; TCRdb stores just in-frame clones and leaves some out. The table lists over 90,000 clones, about 81% of them singletons. CDR3 length: 16 amino acids. V shed 6 bases, J shed 5 bases, and the junction held 9 bases outside the gene matches. CDR1 and CDR2 (germline): LNHDA, SQIVND (reference sequence). The rearrangement joins TRBV19 to TRBJ2-3, with 12 positions matching TRBD2. The sample here was CD4+ T cells from blood, taken approximately 45 months after liver transplant. The TCR originated in a human patient who received a liver transplant. Part of the T cell pool may stem from the graft donor. The CDR3 DNA follows: TGTGCCAGTAGAGATCGGACTAGCGGGACAGGAGATACGCAGTATTTT. Protein sequence: CASRDRTSGTGDTQYF.